The 4 T cell receptor beta chains below all came from one sample that was sequenced in a study of beta chain features in type 1 diabetes. Study-wide results and caveats: Type 1 diabetes patients had moderately but significantly shorter TCRB CDR3s in all four CD4+ subsets.

Expressed TCRB transcripts were sequenced because the isolated RNA had all been reverse transcribed beforehand. Sequencing used immunoSEQ multiplex PCR; TCRdb keeps in-frame clones, though not all of them. Of about 650,000 clones listed, around an eighth are singletons. Which antigens these TCRs recognize remains unknown. Sequencing was carried out using naive CD4+ T cells from blood. The receptors were gathered from a young man with type 1 diabetes.

This clone was observed a handful of times. This rearrangement joins TRBV5-1 to TRBJ2-5, with 7 positions matching TRBD1. V lost 4 bases, J lost 4 bases, and 7 bases stayed unmatched. Germline loops: CDR1 SGHRS, CDR2 YFSETQ. CDR3 length equals 14 residues. CDR3 loop: CASSGQTGSETQYF. CDR3 bases: TGCGCCAGCAGCGGTCAGACAGGGTCAGAGACCCAGTACTTC.

This clone occurred a few times. The chain joins TRBV7-3 to TRBJ2-7; no definite D call. CDR1 and CDR2 from the germline V gene are SGHTA and FQGTGA. The V gene lost 2 bases and the J gene lost 2 bases, with 7 bases spanning the gap. This CDR3 has 13 residues. CDR3 protein: CASSLGSTYEQYF. The CDR3 DNA is TGTGCCAGCAGCTTAGGTTCGACCTACGAGCAGTACTTC.

The rearrangement links TRBV7-8 to TRBJ1-4; 8 nucleotides agree with TRBD1. Germline lookup yields CDR1 SGHVS and CDR2 FQNEAQ. Unmatched junction bases numbered 7, after V lost 4 bases and J lost 6 bases. This CDR3 has 15 amino acids. CDR3 loop: CASSWGQAGDEKLFF. DNA of the CDR3: TGTGCCAGCAGCTGGGGACAGGCCGGAGATGAAAAACTGTTTTTT.

The chain recombines TRBV5-4 with TRBJ1-4; D perhaps matches TRBD1 (5 bases). Germline values: CDR1 SGHNT, CDR2 YYREEE (reference sequence). The CDR3 has 15 residues. The germline V and J ends were trimmed by 3 bases and 4 bases, with 13 bases remaining between them. The CDR3: CASSSGGTNNEKLFF. CDR3 DNA sequence: TGTGCCAGCAGCTCGGGGGGAACCAATAATGAAAAACTGTTTTTT.